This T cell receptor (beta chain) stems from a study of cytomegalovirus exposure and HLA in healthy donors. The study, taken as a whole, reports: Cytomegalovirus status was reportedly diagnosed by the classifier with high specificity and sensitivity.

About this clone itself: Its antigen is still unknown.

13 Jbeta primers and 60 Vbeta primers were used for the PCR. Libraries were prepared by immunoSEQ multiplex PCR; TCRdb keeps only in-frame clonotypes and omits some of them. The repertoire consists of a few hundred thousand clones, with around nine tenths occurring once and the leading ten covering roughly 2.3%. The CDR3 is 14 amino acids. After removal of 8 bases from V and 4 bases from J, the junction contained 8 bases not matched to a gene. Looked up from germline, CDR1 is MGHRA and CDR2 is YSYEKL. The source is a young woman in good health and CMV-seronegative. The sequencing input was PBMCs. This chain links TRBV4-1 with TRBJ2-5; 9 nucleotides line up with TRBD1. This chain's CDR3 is CASGGTGRGETQYF. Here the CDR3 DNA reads TGCGCCAGCGGCGGGACAGGGAGGGGAGAGACCCAGTACTTC.